This paragraph covers one TCR beta chain sequence. Through a sample-barcoded 5' primer and a J-beta primer mix, a second PCR was run for roughly 6 to 11 cycles. TCRdb ran MiXCR on the 5' RACE reads and lists one entry per CDR3 protein. The repertoire consists of hundreds of thousands of distinct CDR3 sequences, with around a fifth occurring once and the leading ten covering roughly 3.9%. These data come from a study of blood T cells in healthy people across ages. The V and J ends lost 5 bases and 4 bases respectively, with 14 bases between them. Germline V gives CDR1 SEHNR, CDR2 FQNEAQ (reference sequence). CDR3 size: 15 residues.

Sequencing was performed on blood. This sequence was found in a man in his 70s in good health. This sequence joins TRBV7-9 and TRBJ2-2; D remains unclear. The CDR3 DNA follows: TGTGCCAGCAGCGCCCTGGAGTCAGGCACCGGGGAGCTGTTTTTT. Protein product: CASSALESGTGELFF.